The 31 T cell receptor beta chains listed next were all sequenced from one sample in a study of shared clonotypes between healthy human individuals. The data were produced by immunoSEQ multiplex PCR, yet TCRdb's version contains in-frame clones alone and is incomplete. The repertoire has some 1.1 million clones, approximately 80% of them found once; the top ten carry 0.89%. What was sequenced was memory CD4+ T cells from PBMCs. The subset: CD45RA-negative fraction. Receptors were obtained from a man aged 18 to 29 in good health. Some clones in this sample may be carry-over from other donors' samples.

The chain uses TRBV2 and TRBJ1-1; maybe TRBD1 (6 bases). The CDR3 is 12 residues long. Per the germline V gene, CDR1 is SNHLY and CDR2 is FYNNEI. Trimming left V 8 bases short and J 4 bases short, with 11 bases between. Here the CDR3 reads CASQGRSTEAFF. The CDR3 DNA reads as TGTGCCAGCCAGGGGAGGAGCACTGAAGCTTTCTTT.

This chain connects TRBV20-1 to TRBJ1-5; D not resolved. CDR1 and CDR2 (germline): DFQATT, SNEGSKA (reference sequence). The CDR3 totals 11 residues. V lost 1 base and J lost 7, with 5 bases in between. Written as DNA, the CDR3 is TGCAGTGCTAGAGTGGACCAGCCCCAGCATTTT. It specifies CSARVDQPQHF.

This clone was found a few times. The J gene is TRBJ1-4, the V gene TRBV14; D might be TRBD1 (5 bases). The CDR3 extends over 14 amino acids. From germline, CDR1 is SGHDN and CDR2 FVKESK. V lost 2 bases and J 4 bases, leaving 8 bases between the germline ends. In DNA, the CDR3 is TGTGCCAGCAGCCAAATGGGGGGTAATGAAAAACTGTTTTTT. Translated, it gives CASSQMGGNEKLFF.

This clone has just one count. The chain couples TRBV7-2 to TRBJ2-7; 10 nucleotides match TRBD2. Germline CDR1 reads SGHTA; CDR2 reads FQGNSA. The ends lost 7 bases at V and 2 bases at J; junction bases unmatched: 5. The length of the CDR3 is 14 residues. The chain's CDR3 is CASTQTSGPYEQYF. The CDR3 region has the DNA TGTGCCAGCACCCAGACTAGCGGGCCCTACGAGCAGTACTTC.

The chain is built from TRBV6-1 and TRBJ1-1, with a weak D call TRBD1 (6 bases). The V end was cut by 6 bases, the J end by 7 bases, with 15 bases between. This CDR3 contains 13 residues. Germline assignment: CDR1 MNHNS and CDR2 SASEGT. CDR3 coding DNA: TGTGCCAGCAGCCAGGGGTCGGGGGGTGAAGCTTTCTTT. Protein sequence: CASSQGSGGEAFF.

J is TRBJ2-7 and V is TRBV5-8; D unclear. This CDR3 has 13 amino acids. The germline V gene has CDR1 SGHTS and CDR2 YDEGEE. V dropped 4 bases and J dropped 12 bases, with 20 bases sitting between them. This CDR3 is CASSIRLRKRVYF. As DNA, the CDR3 is TGTGCCAGCAGCATTAGACTGCGGAAGAGAGTGTACTTC.

The V call is TRBV30, the J call TRBJ2-7, with D unresolved. The CDR3 is 13 amino acids. With 1 base removed from V and 3 bases from J, the gap between germline ends came to 10 bases. Germline V CDR1 and CDR2: GTSNPN, SVGIG (reference sequence). The DNA of the CDR3 is TGTGCCTGGAGTGCTGGGCGCTACTACGAGCAGTACTTC. It specifies CAWSAGRYYEQYF.

The chain recombines TRBV7-8 with TRBJ2-7; TRBD1 aligns across 8 bases. CDR1 and CDR2 from the germline V gene are SGHVS and FQNEAQ. The V gene end was trimmed by 1 base and the J gene end by 2 bases; junction bases not matched to a gene: 13. The CDR3 sequence is 18 residues long. The CDR3 coding sequence is TGTGCCAGCAGCTTAGAGATGGGAGACAGGGGCTTTACCTACGAGCAGTACTTC. Translation gives CASSLEMGDRGFTYEQYF.

The rearrangement uses TRBV5-1 and TRBJ1-1; D gene unclear. This CDR3 has 11 residues. CDR1 is SGHRS and CDR2 is YFSETQ in the germline V gene. V was clipped by 4 bases and J by 3 bases, with 4 bases between them. CDR3 sequence reads: CASSMDTEAFF. CDR3 nucleotide sequence: TGCGCCAGCAGCATGGACACTGAAGCTTTCTTT.

The chain joins TRBV10-2 to TRBJ1-2; TRBD1 aligns across 9 bases. Germline-derived CDR1 and CDR2 are WSHSY and SAAADI. After removal of 0 bases from V and 5 bases from J, the junction contained 1 base not matched to a gene. The CDR3 contains 14 residues. For the CDR3, the DNA is TGCGCCAGCAGTGAGTCGACAGGGGGTTATGGCTACACCTTC. Encoded protein: CASSESTGGYGYTF.

The DNA for the CDR3 is TGCGCCAGCAGCCCCCCGGGACAGGTCTACGAGCAGTACTTC. Translation gives CASSPPGQVYEQYF. The chain recombines TRBV5-1 with TRBJ2-7; TRBD1 agrees at 8 bases. Germline V lookup: CDR1 SGHRS, CDR2 YFSETQ. The CDR3 length is 14 residues. Unmatched junction bases numbered 6, after V lost 4 bases and J lost 3 bases.

The chain recombines TRBV9 with TRBJ2-5; 9 bases line up with TRBD1. CDR1 SGDLS and CDR2 YYNGEE come from the germline V gene. There are 15 residues in the CDR3. J gave up 1 base and V 0 bases, and 1 base lay outside the gene matches. CDR3 residues: CASSVAGQGQETQYF. For the CDR3, the DNA is TGTGCCAGCAGCGTAGCGGGACAGGGCCAAGAGACCCAGTACTTC.

The V call is TRBV27, the J call TRBJ1-2; D unclear. Trimming left V 2 bases short and J 5 bases short, with 18 bases between. The CDR3 has 16 residues. CDR1 is MNHEY, CDR2 SMNVEV, per germline (reference sequence). CDR3 DNA sequence: TGTGCCAGCAGTTTAAACCCCGCGGCAGGAATGTATGGCTACACCTTC. The encoded protein is CASSLNPAAGMYGYTF.

This rearrangement joins TRBV29-1 to TRBJ2-1, with 9 nucleotides matching TRBD2. V was clipped by 4 bases and J by 9 bases; unmatched bases: 10. CDR3 length equals 14 residues. CDR1 SQVTM and CDR2 ANQGSEA come from the germline V gene. The CDR3 spells CSVGPRREGGEQFF. In DNA, the CDR3 is TGCAGCGTTGGGCCCCGGCGGGAGGGTGGTGAGCAGTTCTTC.

The V and J genes are TRBV7-9 and TRBJ2-2; D uncertain. The V gene's germline CDR1 is SEHNR and CDR2 FQNEAQ (reference sequence). Trimming pared 2 bases from V and 1 base from J, leaving 5 bases between. This CDR3 region has 14 residues. CDR3: CASSLSQNTGELFF. For the CDR3, the DNA is TGTGCCAGCAGCTTATCGCAGAACACCGGGGAGCTGTTTTTT.

The V call is TRBV7-9, the J call TRBJ2-5, with a tentative D call TRBD2 (6 bases). CDR3 size: 15 residues. V gave up 5 bases and J gave up 5 bases, with 18 bases separating them. CDR1 is SEHNR, CDR2 FQNEAQ, per germline (reference sequence). The CDR3 loop reads CASSDPMGGAETQYF. CDR3 DNA sequence: TGTGCCAGCAGCGACCCAATGGGAGGCGCCGAGACCCAGTACTTC.

The chain has TRBV6-6 and TRBJ2-7; TRBD2 might be the D (5 bases). The V gene lost 4 bases and the J gene lost 5 bases, with 15 bases spanning the gap. The length of the CDR3 is 14 residues. Germline assignment: CDR1 MNHNY and CDR2 SVGAGI (reference sequence). CDR3 sequence (DNA): TGTGCCAGCAGTTTAGGAGACTACCCACACGAGCAGTACTTC. It specifies CASSLGDYPHEQYF.

This chain links TRBV29-1 with TRBJ1-1, with D uncertain. Trimming removed 4 bases from V and 1 base from J, with 13 bases in between. The CDR3 is 14 residues long. CDR1 is SQVTM, CDR2 ANQGSEA, per germline. The CDR3 DNA reads as TGCAGCGTTGTGGGCCAGTCCAGGAACACTGAAGCTTTCTTT. This sequence encodes CSVVGQSRNTEAFF.

The chain joins TRBV11-3 to TRBJ2-7; 7 nucleotides align to TRBD1. This CDR3 region has 13 residues. J gave up 3 bases and V 5 bases, and 4 bases lay outside the gene matches. CDR1 is SGHNT and CDR2 is YENEEA in the germline V gene. In DNA form, the CDR3 reads TGTGCCAGCAGCCAGGGGGTAAACTACGAGCAGTACTTC. As protein: CASSQGVNYEQYF.

This chain uses TRBV9 with TRBJ2-4; 14 nucleotides match TRBD2. The CDR3 contains 17 residues. The trim removed 10 bases at V and 3 bases at J, leaving 12 bases unmatched. Germline V gene sequence: CDR1 SGDLS, CDR2 YYNGEE. The CDR3 bases are TGTGCCGGCGATAGGGGGACTAGCGGGAGAGGCAAAAACATTCAGTACTTC. Its translation is CAGDRGTSGRGKNIQYF. The variable domain in full, completed from reference TRBV9 and TRBJ2-4, reads DSGVTQTPKHLITATGQRVTLRCSPRSGDLSVYWYQQSLDQGLQFLIQYYNGEERAKGNILERFSAQQFPDLHSELNLSSLELGDSALYFCAGDRGTSGRGKNIQYFGAGTRLSVL.

The rearrangement uses TRBV18 and TRBJ2-1; 14 bases are a match to TRBD2. V lost 3 bases to trimming and J lost 6 bases; unmatched junction nucleotides: 16. This CDR3 is built from 20 residues. Germline CDR1 KGHSH, CDR2 LQKENI. The CDR3 nucleotides are TGTGCCAGCTCACCGAATGGGGGAACTGGGGGGACTAGCGGGAGCAATGAGCAGTTCTTC. It yields the protein CASSPNGGTGGTSGSNEQFF.

The chain joins TRBV5-1 to TRBJ2-1; 9 bases are a match to TRBD2. CDR1 and CDR2 from the germline V gene are SGHRS and YFSETQ. The trim removed 1 base at V and 4 bases at J, leaving 6 bases unmatched. The CDR3 contains 16 residues. CDR3 region: CASSLRASGMYNEQFF. The CDR3 DNA reads as TGCGCCAGCAGCTTGAGGGCTAGCGGGATGTACAATGAGCAGTTCTTC.

This chain joins TRBV27 and TRBJ1-4; D might be TRBD1 (5 bases). Germline V lookup: CDR1 MNHEY, CDR2 SMNVEV (reference sequence). Trimming stripped 4 bases from V and 8 bases from J, with 14 bases between. CDR3 length: 14 residues. The DNA for the CDR3 is TGTGCCAGCAGTTCCCGGACCGGGGGGGAAAAACTGTTTTTT. Translation gives CASSSRTGGEKLFF.

This chain's CDR3 is CASRLVGDTQYF. DNA for the CDR3: TGTGCCAGCAGGCTAGTGGGGGATACGCAGTATTTT. The J gene is TRBJ2-3, the V gene TRBV27; D is uncertain. The CDR3 has 12 amino acids. V was trimmed by 6 bases and J by 6 bases, leaving 10 bases between them. CDR1 is MNHEY, CDR2 SMNVEV, per germline (reference sequence).

This chain joins TRBV11-1 and TRBJ1-4; D remains ambiguous. V dropped 3 bases and J dropped 6 bases, with 11 bases sitting between them. CDR1 and CDR2 (germline): SGHAT, FQDESV (reference sequence). This CDR3 has 14 amino acids. CDR3 nucleotide sequence: TGTGCCAGCAGCTTGAGCCCCAGCGATGAAAAACTGTTTTTT. Its translation is CASSLSPSDEKLFF.

On this clone: The same CDR3 arises from other DNA sequences in this sample as well. Here the CDR3 DNA reads TGTGCCAGCAGATCCGGGACAGGGGGGACCGGGGAGCTGTTTTTT. Its translation is CASRSGTGGTGELFF. The chain combines TRBV2 with TRBJ2-2; 11 bases align to TRBD1. This CDR3 is 15 amino acids long. The germline gives CDR1 SNHLY, CDR2 FYNNEI. V lost 6 bases and J lost 5; bases outside the gene matches: 5.

This clone was observed a few times. The gene calls are TRBV2 and TRBJ2-5, with D unresolved. This CDR3 has 15 residues. Germline V CDR1 and CDR2: SNHLY, FYNNEI. Deletions cut 6 bases from V and 0 bases from J, with 14 bases between. CDR3 residues: CASSPGSSYQETQYF. As DNA, the CDR3 is TGTGCCAGCAGCCCCGGAAGTTCGTACCAAGAGACCCAGTACTTC.

The rearrangement joins TRBV27 to TRBJ1-2, with D maybe TRBD1 (6 bases). Trimming took 5 bases from V and 4 from J, leaving 17 bases between them. Germline CDR1 is MNHEY and CDR2 is SMNVEV (reference sequence). The CDR3 sequence is 15 residues long. Here the CDR3 DNA reads TGTGCCAGCAGTCCCCTCGGGGGCAGCCTCTATGGCTACACCTTC. Translating it yields CASSPLGGSLYGYTF.

J is TRBJ1-5 and V is TRBV12-5; TRBD1 agrees at 7 bases. The junction had 4 bases not matched to a gene; V was cut back by 6 bases and J by 5 bases. There are 13 residues in the CDR3. Germline CDR1 reads LGHNT; CDR2 reads FRNRAP. The CDR3 protein is CASGSTGDQPQHF. CDR3 nucleotides: TGTGCTAGTGGCTCCACAGGGGATCAGCCCCAGCATTTT.

At least ten counts were recorded for this clone. The chain uses TRBV2 and TRBJ2-1; the D gene is possibly TRBD2 (5 bases). Germline V gene data show CDR1 as SNHLY and CDR2 as FYNNEI. Trimming removed 4 bases at V and 6 bases at J, with 10 bases between. The CDR3 runs to 13 residues. CDR3 region: CASSVPGTNEQFF. The CDR3 region has the DNA TGTGCCAGCAGTGTTCCGGGAACCAATGAGCAGTTCTTC.

This chain connects TRBV7-2 to TRBJ2-3, with a possible D match to TRBD2 (6 bases). There are 14 residues in the CDR3. The germline V and J ends were trimmed by 3 bases and 4 bases, with 11 bases remaining between them. The germline gives CDR1 SGHTA, CDR2 FQGNSA. The CDR3 nucleotides are TGTGCCAGCAGCTTCCGTAGCGGAGCAGATACGCAGTATTTT. The encoded protein is CASSFRSGADTQYF.